These 30 T cell receptor beta chains share one sample of origin, sequenced in a study of cytomegalovirus exposure and HLA in healthy donors. PCR was performed using 60 Vbeta and 13 Jbeta primers. The table came from immunoSEQ multiplex PCR; TCRdb's copy has only in-frame clones and leaves some out. The profile shows about 160,000 clones, 65% to 80% of them singletons. The sample was PBMCs. All receptors derive from a woman aged 35 to 49 in good health and CMV-seropositive.

To note about this clone: One end of the junction varies from germline; a read error may be responsible. The chain has TRBV7-2 and TRBJ2-5; the D is unclear. Germline CDR1 is SGHTA and CDR2 is FQGNSA. The CDR3 contains 13 residues. In nucleotides, the CDR3 is TGTGCCAGCACCTTACCCGGTGAAGAGACCCAGTACTTC. It encodes CASTLPGEETQYF.

This clone has just a few counts. J is TRBJ1-4 and V is TRBV2; 7 nucleotides line up with TRBD1. The CDR3 totals 16 residues. Losses at the gene ends were 3 bases for V and 8 bases for J; bases not matched to a gene: 12. Germline V gene lookup returns CDR1 SNHLY and CDR2 FYNNEI. The chain's CDR3 is CASSDIWSGGIEKLFF. The CDR3 nucleotides are TGTGCCAGCAGTGATATTTGGTCAGGGGGTATAGAAAAACTGTTTTTT.

This clone turned up a few times. The chain is built from TRBV6-1 and TRBJ2-1, with D uncertain. The CDR3 loop spans 13 amino acids. Trimming took off 4 bases at V and 6 bases at J, with 10 bases between the two ends. Germline V lookup: CDR1 MNHNS, CDR2 SASEGT. The chain's CDR3 is CASSVSYPNEQFF. As DNA, the CDR3 is TGTGCCAGCAGTGTAAGCTACCCCAATGAGCAGTTCTTC.

This chain links TRBV18 with TRBJ1-2; TRBD1 aligns across 7 bases. The CDR3 length is 17 residues. Germline trimming cut 4 bases from V and 0 bases from J; bases unmatched to any gene: 11. Germline-derived CDR1 and CDR2 are KGHSH and LQKENI. The CDR3 DNA is TGTGCCAGCTCACTACTAAAGGGACAGACAGCTAACTATGGCTACACCTTC. Protein product: CASSLLKGQTANYGYTF.

The chain recombines TRBV5-4 with TRBJ2-1; D is unresolved. Germline-derived CDR1 and CDR2 are SGHNT and YYREEE (reference sequence). Trimming removed 4 bases at V and 6 bases at J, with 17 bases between. The CDR3 sequence is 15 residues long. This chain's CDR3 is CASSTVTSQSNEQFF. The DNA of the CDR3 is TGTGCCAGCAGCACGGTTACGAGTCAATCCAATGAGCAGTTCTTC.

V gene TRBV5-1 combines with J gene TRBJ2-2, with 9 bases matching TRBD2. This CDR3 is 15 amino acids long. J gave up 2 bases and V 7 bases, and 6 bases lay outside the gene matches. Germline CDR1 and CDR2: SGHRS and YFSETQ. CDR3 DNA sequence: TGCGCCAGCCTTCCTAGCGGGACCAACACCGGGGAGCTGTTTTTT. Its protein product is CASLPSGTNTGELFF.

V is TRBV5-4 and J is TRBJ2-2; 8 bases are a match to TRBD1. The CDR3 runs to 15 residues. The V and J ends lost 4 bases and 5 bases, in that order; junction bases with no gene match: 7. The germline CDR1 and CDR2 sequences are SGHNT and YYREEE (reference sequence). The CDR3 DNA is TGTGCCAGCAGCCGTGACAGGGGTAGAACCGGGGAGCTGTTTTTT. Translating it yields CASSRDRGRTGELFF.

The rearrangement links TRBV30 to TRBJ1-5; 7 bases fit TRBD1. Trimming at V came to 3 bases and at J to 7 bases, leaving 6 bases not matched to a gene. The germline V gene encodes CDR1 GTSNPN and CDR2 SVGIG (reference sequence). The CDR3 contains 13 residues. CDR3 DNA: TGTGCCTGGAGCGGGGACAGATACCAGCCCCAGCATTTT. Protein: CAWSGDRYQPQHF.

This chain connects TRBV6-6 to TRBJ2-7, with a tentative D call TRBD1 (5 bases). There are 11 residues in the CDR3. In germline, CDR1 is MNHNY, CDR2 SVGAGI (reference sequence). V lost 6 bases and J 6 bases, leaving 9 bases between the germline ends. CDR3 region: CASSSGFEQYF. The DNA of the CDR3 is TGTGCCAGCAGCTCAGGGTTCGAGCAGTACTTC.

The chain recombines TRBV6-6 with TRBJ2-7; D may be TRBD1 (5 bases). V gave up 4 bases and J gave up 1 base, with 8 bases separating them. Per germline, CDR1 MNHNY and CDR2 SVGAGI (reference sequence). The CDR3 runs 13 residues. Written as DNA, the CDR3 is TGTGCCAGCAGTTTGCCAGGGTCCTACGAGCAGTACTTC. Encoded protein: CASSLPGSYEQYF.

The rearrangement uses TRBV7-8 and TRBJ1-1; D is unresolved. The V gene's germline CDR1 is SGHVS and CDR2 FQNEAQ. Trimming shortened V by 5 bases and J by 1 base, and 11 bases separated the two germline ends. The CDR3 is made up of 14 amino acids. CDR3 sequence: CASSQLLGNTEAFF. The CDR3 DNA is TGTGCCAGCAGCCAACTACTAGGGAACACTGAAGCTTTCTTT.

Here the CDR3 DNA reads TGCGCCAGCAGCCAAGAAGAACTAGGCACAGATACGCAGTATTTT. Its protein product is CASSQEELGTDTQYF. The rearrangement joins TRBV4-1 to TRBJ2-3; possible D gene TRBD2, 5 bases. The CDR3 runs 15 residues. Germline V gene lookup returns CDR1 MGHRA and CDR2 YSYEKL. With 0 bases removed from V and 1 base from J, the gap between germline ends came to 8 bases.

The rearrangement uses TRBV28 and TRBJ1-2; perhaps TRBD1 as D (6 bases). Germline V lookup: CDR1 MDHEN, CDR2 SYDVKM. Trimming shortened V by 5 bases and J by 7 bases, and 17 bases separated the two germline ends. This CDR3 spans 14 amino acids. CDR3: CASSPRDNLPGYTF. The CDR3 coding sequence is TGTGCCAGCAGTCCCCGGGACAACCTCCCTGGCTACACCTTC.

The DNA for the CDR3 is TGTGCCAGTAGTACAGCTAGCGGGAGTTCCTACGAGCAGTACTTC. It encodes CASSTASGSSYEQYF. The V and J genes are TRBV19 and TRBJ2-7; 10 bases line up with TRBD2. The CDR3 spans 15 residues. The germline V gene encodes CDR1 LNHDA and CDR2 SQIVND (reference sequence). V was pared by 4 bases and J by 1 base, with 4 bases of the junction left unmatched.

In DNA, the CDR3 is TGCGCCAGCAGCTCAGTGGTTAGCGGGAAGACCTACGAGCAGTACTTC. Translated, it gives CASSSVVSGKTYEQYF. This chain connects TRBV5-1 to TRBJ2-5, with TRBD2 identical over 8 bases. Judging by the DNA end, TRBJ2-7 fits better; the J call may be wrong. The CDR3 has 16 amino acids. Germline V lookup: CDR1 SGHRS, CDR2 YFSETQ.

J is TRBJ2-7 and V is TRBV5-4; 11 bases are a match to TRBD1. The CDR3 is 15 residues long. V trimming: 3 bases; J trimming: 5 bases; junction bases outside the gene matches: 7. The germline V gene has CDR1 SGHNT and CDR2 YYREEE (reference sequence). The CDR3 loop is CASSWGGQGVHEQYF. The CDR3, as DNA: TGTGCCAGCAGCTGGGGGGGACAGGGGGTTCACGAGCAGTACTTC.

The chain employs TRBV19 and TRBJ2-1; 7 bases line up with TRBD2. Germline CDR1 LNHDA, CDR2 SQIVND (reference sequence). V lost 3 bases to trimming and J lost 10 bases; unmatched junction nucleotides: 3. The CDR3 consists of 12 residues. The CDR3 is CASSMGGLEQFF. The CDR3 coding sequence is TGTGCCAGTAGTATGGGGGGACTAGAGCAGTTCTTC. The full variable domain, with the rest looked up from reference TRBV19 and TRBJ2-1, is DGGITQSPKYLFRKEGQNVTLSCEQNLNHDAMYWYRQDPGQGLRLIYYSQIVNDFQKGDIAEGYSVSREKKESFPLTVTSAQKNPTAFYLCASSMGGLEQFFGPGTRLTVL.

V gene TRBV7-2 combines with J gene TRBJ2-3; TRBD1 matches 9 bases. Germline trimming cut 5 bases from V and 4 bases from J; bases unmatched to any gene: 7. The CDR3 extends over 15 amino acids. Germline V gene data show CDR1 as SGHTA and CDR2 as FQGNSA. The chain's CDR3 is CASSQDRGGADTQYF. CDR3 bases: TGTGCCAGCAGCCAGGACAGGGGAGGCGCAGATACGCAGTATTTT.

The V and J genes are TRBV30 and TRBJ2-1; 12 nucleotides line up with TRBD1. The J segment lost 10 bases and the V segment lost 2 bases, leaving 6 bases of the junction unmatched. CDR3 size: 14 residues. Germline loops: CDR1 GTSNPN, CDR2 SVGIG (reference sequence). The chain's CDR3 is CAWSRGQGAEEQFF. CDR3 nucleotides: TGTGCCTGGAGTCGGGGACAGGGGGCCGAGGAGCAGTTCTTC.

This clone was counted only a few times. The chain uses TRBV7-9 and TRBJ1-2, with D tentatively TRBD1 (6 bases). Trimming stripped 1 base from V and 8 bases from J, with 11 bases between. Germline V CDR1 and CDR2: SEHNR, FQNEAQ (reference sequence). The CDR3 runs to 13 residues. Written as DNA, the CDR3 is TGTGCCAGCAGCTTAGTCCAGGGGCTAGGCTACACCTTC. It translates to CASSLVQGLGYTF.

The J gene is TRBJ1-1, the V gene TRBV2; tentative D call: TRBD1 (6 bases). Germline assignment: CDR1 SNHLY and CDR2 FYNNEI. Trimming removed 4 bases at V and 12 bases at J, with 9 bases between. The CDR3 totals 10 residues. This CDR3 is CASSGGGPFF. In nucleotides, the CDR3 is TGTGCCAGCAGTGGGGGGGGGCCTTTCTTT.

This clone was found once. The chain recombines TRBV6-1 with TRBJ2-5; no definite D call. From germline, CDR1 is MNHNS and CDR2 SASEGT. The CDR3 is 14 amino acids. The V end was cut by 2 bases, the J end by 1 base, with 8 bases between. CDR3 residues: CASSESRVQETQYF. CDR3 DNA: TGTGCCAGCAGTGAATCACGAGTCCAAGAGACCCAGTACTTC.

The gene calls are TRBV5-6 and TRBJ1-5, with D hard to call. Trimming shortened V by 0 bases and J by 6 bases, and 10 bases separated the two germline ends. Germline lookup yields CDR1 SGHDT and CDR2 YYEEEE. The CDR3 totals 14 residues. The CDR3: CASSLERDSQPQHF. Written as DNA, the CDR3 is TGTGCCAGCAGCTTGGAGAGAGATTCTCAGCCCCAGCATTTT.

This chain uses TRBV7-8 with TRBJ2-1, with 10 positions matching TRBD2. V lost 4 bases, J lost 7 bases, and 10 bases stayed unmatched. This CDR3 is built from 16 residues. Per the germline V gene, CDR1 is SGHVS and CDR2 is FQNEAQ. CDR3 coding DNA: TGTGCCAGCAGCTCCCCAATTAGCGGGGGGAGGAATGAGCAGTTCTTC. It yields the protein CASSSPISGGRNEQFF.

V and J are TRBV7-2 and TRBJ1-6; D gene uncertain. The CDR3 covers 16 residues. V shed 5 bases and J shed 8 bases, with 19 bases lying between them. The germline CDR1 and CDR2 sequences are SGHTA and FQGNSA. The CDR3 here is CASSRDFAGNDSPLHF. The CDR3 DNA reads TGTGCCAGCAGCCGTGACTTCGCGGGGAACGATTCACCCCTCCACTTT.

The genes are TRBV5-1 and TRBJ2-5, with 8 bases aligning to TRBD2. The CDR3 length is 15 residues. J gave up 2 bases and V 3 bases, and 6 bases lay outside the gene matches. The germline V gene has CDR1 SGHRS and CDR2 YFSETQ. The CDR3 nucleotides are TGCGCCAGCAGCTCCGGACTAGCCAGTCAAGAGACCCAGTACTTC. This codes for CASSSGLASQETQYF. Filled out from reference TRBV5-1 and TRBJ2-5, the complete variable domain reads KAGVTQTPRYLIKTRGQQVTLSCSPISGHRSVSWYQQTPGQGLQFLFEYFSETQRNKGNFPGRFSGRQFSNSRSEMNVSTLELGDSALYLCASSSGLASQETQYFGPGTRLLVL.

The chain links TRBV30 to TRBJ2-7; TRBD1 is a possible D gene (6 bases). Per the germline V gene, CDR1 is GTSNPN and CDR2 is SVGIG (reference sequence). V lost 2 bases and J 8 bases, leaving 10 bases between the germline ends. The CDR3 extends over 11 amino acids. The CDR3 DNA sequence: TGTGCCTGGAGTCCCGGACAGAAGCAGTACTTC. This codes for CAWSPGQKQYF.

This rearrangement joins TRBV5-5 to TRBJ2-5, with D maybe TRBD2 (5 bases). CDR1 is SGHKS, CDR2 YYEKEE, per germline (reference sequence). There are 14 residues in the CDR3. The germline V and J ends were trimmed by 2 bases and 5 bases, with 13 bases remaining between them. This chain's CDR3 is CASSFSGNGETQYF. The DNA of the CDR3 is TGTGCCAGCAGCTTTTCGGGGAATGGGGAGACCCAGTACTTC.

The J gene is TRBJ1-1, the V gene TRBV29-1; TRBD1 matches at 9 bases. The length of the CDR3 is 18 residues. Germline trimming cut 7 bases from V and 1 base from J; bases unmatched to any gene: 19. CDR1 and CDR2 (germline): SQVTM, ANQGSEA. CDR3 nucleotide sequence: TGCAGCGACGGTCTCACACAGGGGGCTCTTGGTTCGAACACTGAAGCTTTCTTT. Encoded protein: CSDGLTQGALGSNTEAFF.

The V gene is TRBV18, the J gene TRBJ1-2; 10 bases match TRBD1. The V and J ends lost 0 bases and 3 bases, in that order; junction bases with no gene match: 1. The germline gives CDR1 KGHSH, CDR2 LQKENI. This CDR3 is built from 15 residues. CDR3 region: CASSPPDRGDYGYTF. The CDR3 DNA sequence: TGTGCCAGCTCACCACCGGACAGGGGGGACTATGGCTACACCTTC. The complete variable domain, with remaining parts taken from reference TRBV18 and TRBJ1-2, reads NAGVMQNPRHLVRRRGQEARLRCSPMKGHSHVYWYRQLPEEGLKFMVYLQKENIIDESGMPKERFSAEFPKEGPSILRIQQVVRGDSAAYFCASSPPDRGDYGYTFGSGTRLTVV.